Listed here are 28 T cell receptor beta chains from one sample, sequenced in a study of T cells in Graves' hyperthyroidism and ophthalmopathy. Researchers amplified the TCR beta CDR3 regions from RNA transcripts. An initial round of RT-PCR targeting the TCR CDR3 relied on the HTBI primer set. TCRdb re-called the multiplex PCR reads through MiXCR, storing one row per CDR3 protein. The sample includes 200,000 to 250,000 distinct CDR3 sequences, approximately 23% of them seen just once. The source material was blood. These TCRs come from a middle-aged woman with Graves' ophthalmopathy.

The rearrangement uses TRBV6-5 and TRBJ1-2; 7 nucleotides align to TRBD1. Germline values: CDR1 MNHEY, CDR2 SVGAGI. V was clipped by 0 bases and J by 4 bases; unmatched bases: 5. This CDR3 region has 15 residues. CDR3 residues: CASSYSGGQFYGYTF. The CDR3 DNA reads TGTGCCAGCAGTTACTCGGGGGGACAGTTCTATGGCTACACCTTC.

This clonotype was seen a few times. It may be a read error: a sequence one base away is much more abundant. The chain uses TRBV5-1 and TRBJ1-1, with a tentative D call TRBD1 (5 bases). The CDR3 is made up of 13 amino acids. The germline gives CDR1 SGHRS, CDR2 YFSETQ. V was trimmed by 7 bases and J by 7 bases, leaving 17 bases between them. The CDR3 DNA reads TGCGCCAGCGGCGGCAGGGAGAACGGTGAAGCTTTCTTT. Protein product: CASGGRENGEAFF.

The table lists this clonotype with many counts. The chain employs TRBV12-3 or TRBV12-4 and TRBJ1-1; 9 bases fit TRBD1. The CDR3 runs 14 residues. With 6 bases clipped from V and 4 bases from J, the junction kept 6 bases outside the gene matches. Here the CDR3 reads CASSRTGGTTEAFF. CDR3 coding DNA: TGTGCCAGCAGCCGAACAGGGGGCACCACTGAAGCTTTCTTT.

This chain connects TRBV20-1 to TRBJ1-1; 12 bases agree with TRBD1. The CDR3 is 17 residues long. Germline assignment: CDR1 DFQATT and CDR2 SNEGSKA (reference sequence). Unmatched junction bases numbered 11, after V lost 1 base and J lost 5 bases. CDR3 sequence (DNA): TGCAGTGCTAGAGTGTGGGACAGGGGGCGTATGGGGACTGAAGCTTTCTTT. Amino acids: CSARVWDRGRMGTEAFF.

This clonotype occurred many times. CDR3 loop: CASSRRTGPEYEQYF. The CDR3 DNA follows: TGTGCCAGCAGCCGCCGAACAGGTCCCGAATACGAGCAGTACTTC. V usage is TRBV3-1 and J usage is TRBJ2-7, with D perhaps TRBD1 (5 bases). The V gene lost 4 bases and the J gene lost 4 bases, with 17 bases spanning the gap. The CDR3 length is 15 residues. The germline V gene encodes CDR1 LGHDT and CDR2 YNNKEL (reference sequence).

This clonotype has ten or more counts. The chain uses TRBV7-2 and TRBJ2-5; D is uncertain. The germline V gene has CDR1 SGHTA and CDR2 FQGNSA. The CDR3 loop spans 15 amino acids. Trimming removed 4 bases at V and 4 bases at J, with 16 bases between. As DNA, the CDR3 is TGTGCCAGCAGCTCACCGACCGCAGGAGCAGAGACCCAGTACTTC. Protein: CASSSPTAGAETQYF.

At least ten counts were recorded for this clonotype. This chain connects TRBV2 to TRBJ1-5, with 7 bases that match TRBD1. This CDR3 is 15 amino acids long. J lost 1 base, V lost 6 bases, and 6 bases had no gene match. Germline assignment: CDR1 SNHLY and CDR2 FYNNEI. DNA of the CDR3: TGTGCCAGCAGCCAGGGGGGGACCAGCAATCAGCCCCAGCATTTT. It yields the protein CASSQGGTSNQPQHF.

This clonotype was recorded at least ten times. The chain recombines TRBV19 with TRBJ1-5; tentative D call: TRBD1 (6 bases). CDR3 length: 12 amino acids. Trimming pared 7 bases from V and 4 bases from J, leaving 8 bases between. Germline assignment: CDR1 LNHDA and CDR2 SQIVND (reference sequence). The CDR3 coding sequence is TGTGCCAGTAAGGGGGTTAATCAGCCCCAGCATTTT. Translating gives CASKGVNQPQHF. Based on the CDR3 plus reference TRBV19 and TRBJ1-5, the full variable domain is DGGITQSPKYLFRKEGQNVTLSCEQNLNHDAMYWYRQDPGQGLRLIYYSQIVNDFQKGDIAEGYSVSREKKESFPLTVTSAQKNPTAFYLCASKGVNQPQHFGDGTRLSIL.

This clonotype was found many times. The J gene is TRBJ1-1, the V gene TRBV10-3, with TRBD1 matching 8 bases. V gave up 5 bases and J gave up 5 bases; unmatched junction bases: 10. From germline, CDR1 is ENHRY and CDR2 SYGVKD. The CDR3 length is 15 residues. The CDR3 protein is CAISTNRGVVTEAFF. The CDR3 DNA sequence: TGTGCCATCAGTACCAACAGGGGGGTGGTGACTGAAGCTTTCTTT.

The genes are TRBV28 and TRBJ2-3; D gene uncertain. V was clipped by 4 bases and J by 3 bases, with 11 bases between them. CDR3 length equals 14 residues. Germline V lookup: CDR1 MDHEN, CDR2 SYDVKM. CDR3 sequence: CASSSLSDTDTQYF. CDR3 sequence (DNA): TGTGCCAGCAGTTCCCTCAGTGATACAGATACGCAGTATTTT.

This clonotype was seen a single time. The rearrangement joins TRBV10-1 to TRBJ1-3; D gene unclear. The CDR3 covers 15 residues. V was cut by 0 bases and J by 0 bases, with 6 bases left in between. Germline values: CDR1 WNHNN, CDR2 SYGVQD (reference sequence). The CDR3 DNA sequence: TGCGCCAGCAGTGAGTCTGGAAGCTCTGGAAACACCATATATTTT. Its translation is CASSESGSSGNTIYF.

V is TRBV6-4 and J is TRBJ2-7; possibly TRBD2 for D (6 bases). V was trimmed by 4 bases and J by 5 bases, leaving 18 bases between them. The CDR3 extends over 15 amino acids. Germline V CDR1 and CDR2: MRHNA, SNTAGT. DNA for the CDR3: TGTGCCAGCAGTGCAGAGGCGGGGTATGGGAACGAGCAGTACTTC. It specifies CASSAEAGYGNEQYF.

There are many counts of this clonotype. CDR3 coding DNA: TGTGCCAGCATCGGGGCAGGGCCGTACGAGCAGTACTTC. The encoded protein is CASIGAGPYEQYF. The rearrangement joins TRBV28 to TRBJ2-7; D may be TRBD1 or TRBD2 (5 bases each). The CDR3 consists of 13 residues. Trimming left V 7 bases short and J 4 bases short, with 14 bases between. CDR1 is MDHEN and CDR2 is SYDVKM in the germline V gene.

This clonotype showed up many times. The chain links TRBV7-8 to TRBJ2-7; 9 nucleotides line up with TRBD2. The germline V gene has CDR1 SGHVS and CDR2 FQNEAQ. The CDR3 runs 12 residues. The junction had 8 bases not matched to a gene; V was cut back by 5 bases and J by 12 bases. CDR3 DNA sequence: TGTGCCAGCAGCCGGACTAGCGCGAGTCGGTACTTC. Its protein product is CASSRTSASRYF.

The chain combines TRBV6-1 with TRBJ2-7, with D tentatively TRBD1 (5 bases). Germline V gives CDR1 MNHNS, CDR2 SASEGT. V lost 5 bases to trimming and J lost 2 bases, with 19 bases between them. This CDR3 spans 16 amino acids. This CDR3 reads CASSITRDPPAYEQYF. As DNA, the CDR3 is TGTGCCAGCAGTATCACCAGGGATCCTCCTGCCTACGAGCAGTACTTC.

There are a few counts of this clonotype. One end of the junction fails to match germline, which may point to a read error. The V gene is TRBV24-1, the J gene TRBJ1-3; D is undetermined. CDR1 is KGHDR and CDR2 is SFDVKD in the germline V gene. This CDR3 contains 15 residues. The CDR3 DNA reads as TGTGCCACCAGTGATTCCTTAGGATTTGGAAACACCATATCTTTT. This translates into CATSDSLGFGNTISF.

This clonotype came up many times. This sequence joins TRBV28 and TRBJ1-6; no definite D call. The ends were cut back, 10 bases at V and 8 bases at J, with 21 bases in the middle. Germline V gene sequence: CDR1 MDHEN, CDR2 SYDVKM. The CDR3 totals 15 residues. The chain's CDR3 is CATWAGLGTYSPLHF. In nucleotides, the CDR3 is TGTGCCACATGGGCGGGGTTGGGCACGTATTCACCCCTCCACTTT.

The genes are TRBV6-5 and TRBJ1-5; no reliable D call. The CDR3 has 14 amino acids. V was pared by 3 bases and J by 3 bases, with 9 bases between. The V gene's germline CDR1 is MNHEY and CDR2 SVGAGI. CDR3: CASSYRGTNQPQHF. The CDR3 DNA reads TGTGCCAGCAGTTATCGGGGTACCAATCAGCCCCAGCATTTT.

The chain uses TRBV7-8 and TRBJ1-2; D is undetermined. Germline CDR1 SGHVS, CDR2 FQNEAQ. The CDR3 sequence is 12 residues long. The V end was cut by 0 bases, the J end by 7 bases, with 6 bases between. CDR3 DNA: TGTGCCAGCAGCTTAGCCAGAATTGGCTACACCTTC. Its translation: CASSLARIGYTF.

The table lists this clonotype with many counts. The chain carries TRBV29-1 and TRBJ2-2; a weak D match, TRBD2 (5 bases). There are 13 residues in the CDR3. Germline CDR1 and CDR2: SQVTM and ANQGSEA. V lost 5 bases and J 0 bases, leaving 7 bases between the germline ends. The CDR3: CSVRAANTGELFF. The CDR3, as DNA: TGCAGCGTTAGAGCGGCGAACACCGGGGAGCTGTTTTTT.

This clonotype was seen many times. CDR3 nucleotides: TGTGCCAGCCTCAAGTGGGCGGGAGGTACCTACGAGCAGTACTTC. This translates into CASLKWAGGTYEQYF. The chain links TRBV27 to TRBJ2-7, with TRBD2 matching 8 bases. The ends lost 8 bases at V and 2 bases at J; junction bases unmatched: 11. The V gene's germline CDR1 is MNHEY and CDR2 SMNVEV (reference sequence). The CDR3 length is 15 residues.

This clonotype was seen repeatedly, ten times or more. V gene TRBV7-6 combines with J gene TRBJ1-1, with a weak D call TRBD1 (6 bases). Germline loops: CDR1 SGHVS, CDR2 FNYEAQ. The CDR3 is 16 amino acids. The V end was cut by 1 base, the J end by 1 base, with 13 bases between. The DNA of the CDR3 is TGTGCCAGCAGCTTAGGGGGGGGCGAACGGAACACTGAAGCTTTCTTT. Translating gives CASSLGGGERNTEAFF.

This clonotype was counted many times. This chain connects TRBV12-3 or TRBV12-4 to TRBJ2-5; a weak D match, TRBD2 (5 bases). V was clipped by 6 bases and J by 2 bases, with 10 bases between them. The CDR3 runs 13 residues. CDR3 sequence (DNA): TGTGCCAGCAGCCAACTAGGGCAAGAGACCCAGTACTTC. Its translation is CASSQLGQETQYF.

Ten or more counts support this clonotype. This chain links TRBV11-3 with TRBJ2-5; TRBD2 aligns across 7 bases. The CDR3 extends over 15 amino acids. Trimming removed 3 bases from V and 5 bases from J; junction bases left unmatched: 9. Germline assignment: CDR1 SGHNT and CDR2 YENEEA. CDR3 in DNA: TGTGCCAGCAGCTTGGGGGGACTACCCCAGGAGACCCAGTACTTC. Its protein product is CASSLGGLPQETQYF.

V usage is TRBV7-9 and J usage is TRBJ2-7; D is perhaps TRBD1 (6 bases). The CDR3 covers 13 residues. Trimming shortened V by 5 bases and J by 6 bases, and 14 bases separated the two germline ends. Germline loops: CDR1 SEHNR, CDR2 FQNEAQ (reference sequence). The CDR3 loop reads CASSTRTEGEQYF. CDR3 nucleotide sequence: TGTGCCAGCAGCACCAGGACAGAAGGCGAGCAGTACTTC.

This clonotype showed up many times. V gene TRBV5-1 combines with J gene TRBJ1-5; D remains unclear. V gave up 0 bases and J gave up 6 bases, with 10 bases separating them. The CDR3 consists of 14 residues. Per germline, CDR1 SGHRS and CDR2 YFSETQ. The CDR3, as DNA: TGCGCCAGCAGCTTGGGGGAAGGTAGTCAGCCCCAGCATTTT. Its translation: CASSLGEGSQPQHF.

This clonotype was counted at least ten times. The chain links TRBV6-1 to TRBJ2-3; 8 nucleotides match TRBD1. Trimming cost V 5 bases and J 1 base; bases outside gene matches: 5. CDR3 length: 15 residues. CDR1 and CDR2 (germline): MNHNS, SASEGT. The CDR3 coding sequence is TGTGCCAGCAGTCCCAACAGGGGGGGCACAGATACGCAGTATTTT. This gives the protein CASSPNRGGTDTQYF.

J is TRBJ1-1 and V is TRBV7-2, with D tentatively TRBD1 (6 bases). Germline loops: CDR1 SGHTA, CDR2 FQGNSA. The CDR3 has 14 amino acids. V was clipped by 4 bases and J by 3 bases, with 12 bases between them. This CDR3 reads CASSSRGGDTEAFF. CDR3 nucleotide sequence: TGTGCCAGCAGCTCACGAGGGGGGGACACTGAAGCTTTCTTT.